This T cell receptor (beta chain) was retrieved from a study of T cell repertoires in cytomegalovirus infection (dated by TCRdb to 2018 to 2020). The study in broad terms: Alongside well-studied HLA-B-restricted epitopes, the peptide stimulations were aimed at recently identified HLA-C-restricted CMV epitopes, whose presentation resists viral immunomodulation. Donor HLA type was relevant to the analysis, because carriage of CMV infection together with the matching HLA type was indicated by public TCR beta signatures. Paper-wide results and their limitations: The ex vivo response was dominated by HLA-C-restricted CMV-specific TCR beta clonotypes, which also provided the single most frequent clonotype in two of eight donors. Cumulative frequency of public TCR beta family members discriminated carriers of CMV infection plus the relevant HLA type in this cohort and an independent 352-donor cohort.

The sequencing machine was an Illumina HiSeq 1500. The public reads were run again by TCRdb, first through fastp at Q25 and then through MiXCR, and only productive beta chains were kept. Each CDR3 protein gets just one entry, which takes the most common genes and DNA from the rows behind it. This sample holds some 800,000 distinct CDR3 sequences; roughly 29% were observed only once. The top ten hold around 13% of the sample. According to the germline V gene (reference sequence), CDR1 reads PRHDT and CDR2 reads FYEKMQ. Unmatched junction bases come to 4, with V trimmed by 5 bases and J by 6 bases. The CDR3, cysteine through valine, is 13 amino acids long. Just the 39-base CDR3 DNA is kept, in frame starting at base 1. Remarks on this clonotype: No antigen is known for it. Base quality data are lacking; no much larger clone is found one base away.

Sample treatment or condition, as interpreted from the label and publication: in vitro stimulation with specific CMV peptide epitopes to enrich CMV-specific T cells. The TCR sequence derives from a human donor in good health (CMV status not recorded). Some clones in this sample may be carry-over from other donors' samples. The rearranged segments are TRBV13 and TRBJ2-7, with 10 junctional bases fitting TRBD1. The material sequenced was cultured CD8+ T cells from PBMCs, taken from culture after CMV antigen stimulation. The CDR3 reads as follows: CASSTDRGLEQYV. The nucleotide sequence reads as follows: TGTGCCAGCAGCACCGACAGGGGGCTCGAGCAGTACGTC.